A selection of T cell receptor beta chains follows, all from one sample in a study of shared clonotypes between healthy human individuals. Measured with immunoSEQ multiplex PCR; TCRdb has only the in-frame clones, and not every one. The table lists some 95,000 clones, roughly two thirds of them singletons. Sequences were obtained from memory CD8+ T cells sorted from blood. These receptors were taken from a man aged 25-45 years in good health. Each CDR3 is given with its conserved first and last residue. D genes are given only for firm matches. The size entry is marked missing in some rows and otherwise reads once, few, many or a size class.

TRBD2	.	TRBJ2-4	TRBV19	TGTGCCAGTAGTATATTAGCGGGAGGGCCGGCCAAAAACATTCAGTACTTC	CASSILAGGPAKNIQYF
TRBD2	many	TRBJ2-7	TRBV6-5	TGTGCCAGCAGGTTAGCGGGAGAGGGCTACGAGCAGTACTTC	CASRLAGEGYEQYF
TRBD2	.	TRBJ2-3	TRBV15	TGTGCCACCAGCAGAGATCGCGGGAGATCAACCCGAGATACGCAGTATTTT	CATSRDRGRSTRDTQYF
TRBD2	medium-sized	TRBJ2-5	TRBV7-9	TGTGCCAGCAGCCCACCTGTCGAGGCGGGAGTTGCAGAGACCCAGTACTTC	CASSPPVEAGVAETQYF
TRBD1	.	TRBJ1-1	TRBV29-1	TGCACCTGCTCAGGGGGAGCTAGCACTGAAGCTTTCTTT	CTCSGGASTEAFF
.	few	TRBJ2-7	TRBV29-1	TGCAGCGTTGTGGTATTCGGGGGTTCCTACGAGCAGTACTTC	CSVVVFGGSYEQYF
TRBD2	.	TRBJ2-7	TRBV11-3	TGTGCCAGCAGCTTATATTACAGACGGACTAGCGGGAGCTCCTACGAGCAGTACTTC	CASSLYYRRTSGSSYEQYF
TRBD1	.	TRBJ2-7	TRBV14	TGTGCCAGCAGCCAAAACCCGACAGGGGTTGGCGAGCAGTACTTC	CASSQNPTGVGEQYF
TRBD1	.	TRBJ2-6	TRBV28	TGTGCCAGCACCCTGGGACAGCCCTCTGGGGCCAACGTCCTGACTTTC	CASTLGQPSGANVLTF
TRBD2	.	TRBJ2-3	TRBV27	TGTGCCAGCAGATTAGCGGGATCGGATACGCAGTATTTT	CASRLAGSDTQYF
.	.	TRBJ2-2	TRBV9	TGTGCCAGCAGCGTAGCACCCCTCTGGCGAGGCGCGAACACCGGGGAGCTGTTTTTT	CASSVAPLWRGANTGELFF
.	.	TRBJ2-7	TRBV7-2	TGTGCCAGCAGCTTAAAAGGAGGAGGTCCCTACGAGCAGTACTTC	CASSLKGGGPYEQYF
.	.	TRBJ2-7	TRBV9	TGTGCCAGCAGCGTAGCAACGGAACCAGCATCGGAGCAGTACTTC	CASSVATEPASEQYF
.	.	TRBJ2-1	TRBV29-1	TGCAGCGCCAGTAGGGAGGGGGCGAGGTCCTACAATGAGCAGTTCTTC	CSASREGARSYNEQFF
.	.	TRBJ2-2	TRBV7-2	TGTGCCAGCAGCTTCGGACGGCACACCGGGGAGCTGTTTTTT	CASSFGRHTGELFF
TRBD1	.	TRBJ1-4	TRBV15	TGTGCCACCAGCAGAATCCGACAGGGGAAGGAAAAACTGTTTTTT	CATSRIRQGKEKLFF
.	.	TRBJ2-1	TRBV15	TGTGCCACCAGCAGGACAAAAGAGCAGTTCTTC	CATSRTKEQFF